The 8 T cell receptor beta chains below all came from one sample that was sequenced in a study of T cells in localized non-small cell lung cancer. Some clones are missing from TCRdb's copy, which holds only in-frame ones; the method was immunoSEQ multiplex PCR. The sample contains 23,000 or so clones, more than 85% of which appear only once. The sample consisted of peripheral blood, taken before any cancer treatment. The receptors were gathered from a man aged 40-75 years with stage III squamous cell lung carcinoma.

The chain is built from TRBV6-5 and TRBJ1-1; tentative D call: TRBD1 (5 bases). This CDR3 comprises 14 residues. CDR1 and CDR2 (germline): MNHEY, SVGAGI. Trimming removed 2 bases from V and 10 bases from J, with 17 bases in between. CDR3 in DNA: TGTGCCAGCAGTTACCCCCCCACAGGAGTGGGAGCTTTCTTT. Protein sequence: CASSYPPTGVGAFF.

The V call is TRBV28, the J call TRBJ2-7; 9 bases agree with TRBD1. Germline CDR1 reads MDHEN; CDR2 reads SYDVKM. The CDR3 runs to 14 residues. V shed 2 bases and J 3 bases; nucleotides not matched to a gene: 2. CDR3 nucleotide sequence: TGTGCCAGCAGTTTAGGACAGGGGTACTACGAGCAGTACTTC. This encodes CASSLGQGYYEQYF.

J is TRBJ2-3 and V is TRBV11-1; the D is unclear. The CDR3 consists of 15 residues. The V end was cut by 3 bases, the J end by 2 bases, with 12 bases between. CDR1 is SGHAT and CDR2 is FQDESV in the germline V gene (reference sequence). CDR3 DNA sequence: TGTGCCAGCAGCTTCCGAAAGGGCCACACAGATACGCAGTATTTT. As protein: CASSFRKGHTDTQYF.

This chain connects TRBV2 to TRBJ2-1; TRBD1 matches 8 bases. This CDR3 spans 15 amino acids. Germline CDR1 is SNHLY and CDR2 is FYNNEI. V was pared by 6 bases and J by 2 bases, with 6 bases of the junction left unmatched. CDR3 amino acids: CASRMTGATYNEQFF. CDR3 coding DNA: TGTGCCAGCAGGATGACAGGGGCGACCTACAATGAGCAGTTCTTC.

This clone has only a few counts. The V gene is TRBV28, the J gene TRBJ2-7, with D possibly matching TRBD2 (5 bases). The germline CDR1 and CDR2 sequences are MDHEN and SYDVKM. Trimming stripped 8 bases from V and 0 bases from J, with 8 bases between. This CDR3 has 12 residues. For the CDR3, the DNA is TGTGCCAGCCGGGAAAACTCCTACGAGCAGTACTTC. Residues: CASRENSYEQYF. The full variable domain, completed using reference TRBV28 and TRBJ2-7, is DVKVTQSSRYLVKRTGEKVFLECVQDMDHENMFWYRQDPGLGLRLIYFSYDVKMKEKGDIPEGYSVSREKKERFSLILESASTNQTSMYLCASRENSYEQYFGPGTRLTVT.

This clone showed up just once. The rearrangement joins TRBV18 to TRBJ1-1; D is possibly TRBD1 (5 bases). From germline, CDR1 is KGHSH and CDR2 LQKENI. V gave up 3 bases and J gave up 1 base, with 9 bases separating them. The CDR3 has 14 amino acids. DNA of the CDR3: TGTGCCAGCTCACCCCAGGGTTCGAACACTGAAGCTTTCTTT. Encoded protein: CASSPQGSNTEAFF.

The chain has TRBV28 and TRBJ2-4; D might be TRBD2 (6 bases). CDR3 length: 13 amino acids. CDR1 and CDR2 from the germline V gene are MDHEN and SYDVKM. Trimming took 8 bases from V and 7 from J, leaving 15 bases between them. This CDR3 is CASGLPGDNIQYF. CDR3 nucleotide sequence: TGTGCCAGCGGACTACCGGGGGATAACATTCAGTACTTC. The entire variable domain, with the rest obtained from reference TRBV28 and TRBJ2-4, is as follows: DVKVTQSSRYLVKRTGEKVFLECVQDMDHENMFWYRQDPGLGLRLIYFSYDVKMKEKGDIPEGYSVSREKKERFSLILESASTNQTSMYLCASGLPGDNIQYFGAGTRLSVL.

J is TRBJ2-4 and V is TRBV28, with D possibly matching TRBD2 (6 bases). V lost 8 bases and J 4 bases, leaving 15 bases between the germline ends. This CDR3 spans 14 amino acids. Per the germline V gene, CDR1 is MDHEN and CDR2 is SYDVKM. CDR3 region: CASATGAGKNIQYF. In nucleotides, the CDR3 is TGTGCCAGCGCCACCGGGGCGGGGAAAAACATTCAGTACTTC.